This TCR beta chain was profiled in a study of shared T cell receptors in the human thymus. The method was immunoSEQ multiplex PCR; TCRdb's version includes in-frame clones alone and lacks a portion of them. The sample shows about 660,000 clones, around 87% of them seen only once. CDR1 is SGHAT and CDR2 is FQNNGV in the germline V gene. Trimming cost V 1 base and J 9 bases, with 4 bases left between them. This CDR3 is 11 amino acids long. These data are also associated with another study on human thymus T cells. That paper adds: Immunologically healthy infants in Finland undergoing congenital heart defect surgery were the donors. Thymus tissue was removed during corrective cardiac surgery. Unrelated individuals were reported by related research to share highly overlapping thymic repertoires.

The chain carries TRBV11-2 and TRBJ1-3, with D unclear. Sequencing was performed on thymocytes. This clonotype originated in a boy under three years old with a congenital heart defect. The CDR3 bases are TGTGCCAGCAGCTTAGTCAGCACCATATATTTT. It specifies CASSLVSTIYF.